Sequencing of this TCR beta chain was carried out in a study of cytomegalovirus exposure and HLA in healthy donors. Study-level findings and limits: Sequencing likely caused a cluster of highly shared sequence variants.

From germline, CDR1 is MNHEY and CDR2 SVGAGI. This CDR3 is 13 amino acids long. Trimming pared 6 bases from V and 1 base from J, leaving 9 bases between. The primer mix had 60 Vbeta and 13 Jbeta primers. Sequenced by immunoSEQ multiplex PCR; TCRdb stores in-frame clones only, minus some. The data contain about 93,000 clones, roughly 80% of them singletons. With regard to this clone: As yet, its antigen is unknown. The same CDR3 is also encoded by other DNA sequences in this sample.

The receptor was derived from a boy between 10 and 17 years old in good health and CMV-seronegative. The material sequenced was PBMCs. The chain carries TRBV6-5 and TRBJ1-1; D is perhaps TRBD1 (5 bases). The CDR3 loop is CASSLGQNTEAFF. Here the CDR3 DNA reads TGTGCCAGCAGCCTTGGACAGAACACTGAAGCTTTCTTT.